The 24 T cell receptor beta chains listed next were all sequenced from one sample in a study of vaccination and CD4 T cells after COVID-19. Their specific antigens are unknown. Regarding treatment: approximately 11-day PBMC culture with coronavirus spike peptide pools or control peptides (ViraFEST assay). Once obtained from cultured CD4+ T cells, the DNA was sequenced using the Oncomine TCR Beta short-read assay. TCRdb reprocessed the PCR reads via MiXCR and lists one record per CDR3 protein. The sample has around 4,400 distinct CDR3 sequences, about 80% seen once. Sequencing input: CD4+ T cells from blood, cultured in vitro. Source of these receptors: a human donor who had recovered from COVID-19.

This clonotype was detected only a few times. This sequence joins TRBV11-2 and TRBJ1-2; no reliable D call. The CDR3 consists of 13 residues. Germline CDR1 and CDR2: SGHAT and FQNNGV. Trimming pared 0 bases from V and 7 bases from J, leaving 9 bases between. DNA for the CDR3: TGTGCCAGCAGCTTAGATCGGCAGACTGGCTACACCTTC. Amino acids: CASSLDRQTGYTF.

The gene calls are TRBV10-2 and TRBJ1-6; D gene ambiguous. Germline CDR1 WSHSY, CDR2 SAAADI. Trimming shortened V by 2 bases and J by 2 bases, and 13 bases separated the two germline ends. The CDR3 loop spans 17 amino acids. CDR3 region: CASSETAGGTYNSPLHF. The CDR3 DNA is TGCGCCAGCAGTGAGACAGCCGGCGGGACCTATAATTCACCCCTCCACTTT.

V gene TRBV20-1 combines with J gene TRBJ2-3, with D unclear. The CDR3 is 16 residues long. The ends were cut back, 3 bases at V and 2 bases at J, with 18 bases in the middle. The germline V gene encodes CDR1 DFQATT and CDR2 SNEGSKA (reference sequence). CDR3 DNA: TGCAGTGCTAGCTCTGCCAGAACTTTTAACACAGATACGCAGTATTTT. Its translation: CSASSARTFNTDTQYF.

The CDR3 nucleotides read TGTGCCAGCAGCTCCGCGGCTGGGGTACTGAGTTCCGGGGAGCTGTTTTTT. Protein sequence: CASSSAAGVLSSGELFF. The rearrangement links TRBV7-9 to TRBJ2-2; D uncertain. V was pared by 4 bases and J by 6 bases, with 21 bases between. Germline V gives CDR1 SEHNR, CDR2 FQNEAQ (reference sequence). The CDR3 spans 17 residues.

This clonotype showed up just once. The chain carries TRBV14 and TRBJ1-1; D perhaps matches TRBD1 (5 bases). Trimming stripped 0 bases from V and 4 bases from J, with 12 bases between. The germline gives CDR1 SGHDN, CDR2 FVKESK. The CDR3 has 15 residues. The CDR3 coding sequence is TGTGCCAGCAGCCAAGAGTTGTGGAGGGGCACTGAAGCTTTCTTT. Amino acids: CASSQELWRGTEAFF.

This chain joins TRBV18 and TRBJ2-7, with TRBD2 matching 8 bases. The junction had 3 bases not matched to a gene; V was cut back by 6 bases and J by 2 bases. This CDR3 contains 13 residues. The germline CDR1 and CDR2 sequences are KGHSH and LQKENI. CDR3 sequence: CASSPGRAYEQYF. The CDR3 nucleotides read TGTGCCAGCTCCCCCGGGAGGGCCTACGAGCAGTACTTC.

The chain joins TRBV19 to TRBJ2-3; the D gene is possibly TRBD2 (5 bases). The V gene's germline CDR1 is LNHDA and CDR2 SQIVND (reference sequence). This CDR3 is 16 amino acids long. Trimming pared 5 bases from V and 5 bases from J, leaving 20 bases between. As DNA, the CDR3 is TGTGCCAGTAGTCCCCCGAGGCGGGCCTCGGGAGATACGCAGTATTTT. Amino acids: CASSPPRRASGDTQYF. The entire variable domain, with the rest obtained from reference TRBV19 and TRBJ2-3, is as follows: DGGITQSPKYLFRKEGQNVTLSCEQNLNHDAMYWYRQDPGQGLRLIYYSQIVNDFQKGDIAEGYSVSREKKESFPLTVTSAQKNPTAFYLCASSPPRRASGDTQYFGPGTRLTVL.

The chain employs TRBV25-1 and TRBJ2-7; 7 nucleotides align to TRBD1. The trim removed 3 bases at V and 1 base at J, leaving 9 bases unmatched. The CDR3 runs 16 residues. CDR1 and CDR2 from the germline V gene are MGHDK and SYGVNS. CDR3 nucleotides: TGTGCCAGCAGTGACATTGGCAGGGGGTTATCCTACGAGCAGTACTTC. Translated: CASSDIGRGLSYEQYF.

The chain recombines TRBV6-2 or TRBV6-3 with TRBJ1-5, with TRBD1 as a possible D gene (6 bases). Between the trimmed V and J ends, which lost 6 bases and 6 bases, there was a span of 15 bases. Germline V gives CDR1 MNHEY, CDR2 SVGEGT. This CDR3 is built from 14 residues. For the CDR3, the DNA is TGTGCCAGCAGAACTTTACAGGGACGTCAGCCCCAGCATTTT. Translating gives CASRTLQGRQPQHF.

J is TRBJ1-2 and V is TRBV25-1; D not certain. V was clipped by 5 bases and J by 4 bases, with 11 bases between them. The germline V gene has CDR1 MGHDK and CDR2 SYGVNS. The CDR3 consists of 13 residues. The CDR3 DNA is TGTGCCAGCAGTCACGACGGATCCTATGGCTACACCTTC. This encodes CASSHDGSYGYTF.

The CDR3 DNA is TGTGCCAGCAGCTTTTCTATGAGAAATGAGCAGTTCTTC. Translated: CASSFSMRNEQFF. This sequence joins TRBV7-3 and TRBJ2-1; no clear D. The CDR3 is made up of 13 amino acids. Trimming took off 3 bases at V and 7 bases at J, with 10 bases between the two ends. CDR1 SGHTA and CDR2 FQGTGA come from the germline V gene.

V usage is TRBV6-1 and J usage is TRBJ1-4, with D maybe TRBD1 (5 bases). The germline V gene has CDR1 MNHNS and CDR2 SASEGT. The CDR3 has 16 residues. V dropped 3 bases and J dropped 8 bases, with 19 bases sitting between them. CDR3 in amino acids: CASSEDPPGLGEKLFF. The CDR3 nucleotides read TGTGCCAGCAGTGAGGACCCACCGGGACTTGGGGAAAAACTGTTTTTT.

As concerns this clonotype: Germline is not matched at one junction end, which may reflect a read error. The chain recombines TRBV7-2 with TRBJ2-7; 10 bases agree with TRBD1. The length of the CDR3 is 16 residues. From germline, CDR1 is SGHTA and CDR2 FQGNSA. CDR3 coding DNA: TGTGCCAGCAGCTTAGCAGGGACAGGGGCAACCTACGGGCAGTACTTC. Translated: CASSLAGTGATYGQYF. Full variable domain (missing parts from reference TRBV7-2 and TRBJ2-7): GAGVSQSPSNKVTEKGKDVELRCDPISGHTALYWYRQSLGQGLEFLIYFQGNSAPDKSGLPSDRFSAERTGGSVSTLTIQRTQQEDSAVYLCASSLAGTGATYGQYFGPGTRLTVT.

In regard to this clonotype: Germline is not matched at one junction end, which may reflect a read error. The chain is built from TRBV19 and TRBJ1-5, with 7 bases fitting TRBD1. Germline-derived CDR1 and CDR2 are LNHDA and SQIVND (reference sequence). The CDR3 runs 16 residues. Here the CDR3 reads CASSILGGMSNQPRHF. For the CDR3, the DNA is TGTGCCAGTAGTATCCTAGGGGGCATGAGCAATCAGCCCCGGCATTTT.

The chain joins TRBV20-1 to TRBJ2-5; D is perhaps TRBD1 (6 bases). The CDR3 sequence is 13 residues long. V was shortened by 6 bases and J by 3 bases, with 14 bases between the two germline ends. Germline CDR1 DFQATT, CDR2 SNEGSKA (reference sequence). For the CDR3, the DNA is TGCAGTGCCCCTACAGGGTGGGAAGAGACCCAGTACTTC. Translation gives CSAPTGWEETQYF.

V usage is TRBV10-3 and J usage is TRBJ1-1, with D possibly TRBD1 on 6 matching bases. Trimming took off 7 bases at V and 10 bases at J, with 19 bases between the two ends. Germline V gene data show CDR1 as ENHRY and CDR2 as SYGVKD. The CDR3 is made up of 13 amino acids. CDR3 in amino acids: CAINPAGDKGAFF. In DNA, the CDR3 is TGTGCCATCAATCCCGCAGGGGATAAGGGAGCTTTCTTT.

This chain connects TRBV20-1 to TRBJ1-6, with 9 bases matching TRBD1. CDR3 length: 17 amino acids. Looked up from germline, CDR1 is DFQATT and CDR2 is SNEGSKA (reference sequence). Unmatched junction bases numbered 12, after V lost 0 bases and J lost 9 bases. The chain's CDR3 is CSARDRVWTGVLSPLHF. The DNA for the CDR3 is TGCAGTGCTAGAGATCGAGTTTGGACAGGGGTTCTTTCACCCCTCCACTTT.

The chain joins TRBV6-5 to TRBJ2-3; tentative D call: TRBD1 (6 bases). V gave up 0 bases and J gave up 5 bases, with 12 bases separating them. Looked up from germline, CDR1 is MNHEY and CDR2 is SVGAGI. The CDR3 loop spans 15 amino acids. The CDR3 DNA reads as TGTGCCAGCAGTTACTCTCCAGGGGCGCAAGATACGCAGTATTTT. Residues: CASSYSPGAQDTQYF.

The chain uses TRBV7-8 and TRBJ2-3; 10 positions agree with TRBD2. Germline CDR1 reads SGHVS; CDR2 reads FQNEAQ. The CDR3 sequence is 15 residues long. With 4 bases clipped from V and 1 base from J, the junction kept 2 bases outside the gene matches. In nucleotides, the CDR3 is TGTGCCAGCAGCTCCAGCGGGGGGGGCACAGATACGCAGTATTTT. Its translation is CASSSSGGGTDTQYF.

V and J are TRBV19 and TRBJ1-2; the match to TRBD1 covers 7 bases. V dropped 4 bases and J dropped 0; count of bases not matched to a gene: 2. Germline loops: CDR1 LNHDA, CDR2 SQIVND (reference sequence). This CDR3 region has 14 residues. Here the CDR3 DNA reads TGTGCCAGTAGTAACAGGGGATCTAACTATGGCTACACCTTC. Protein: CASSNRGSNYGYTF.

V usage is TRBV6-5 and J usage is TRBJ2-3; D is ambiguous. V lost 2 bases and J 2 bases, leaving 14 bases between the germline ends. The CDR3 consists of 16 residues. CDR1 MNHEY and CDR2 SVGAGI come from the germline V gene. CDR3: CASSYARHRFTDTQYF. CDR3 in DNA: TGTGCCAGCAGTTACGCGAGACACCGCTTCACAGATACGCAGTATTTT.

V usage is TRBV2 and J usage is TRBJ1-5; D unclear. CDR1 SNHLY and CDR2 FYNNEI come from the germline V gene. The CDR3 has 13 amino acids. Trimming pared 1 base from V and 7 bases from J, leaving 8 bases between. The CDR3 loop is CASSEGQWQPQHF. CDR3 in DNA: TGTGCCAGCAGTGAAGGGCAGTGGCAGCCCCAGCATTTT.

CDR3: CASSESFIAGTRYGYTF. CDR3 nucleotides: TGTGCCAGCAGTGAATCTTTCATTGCGGGGACACGCTATGGCTACACCTTC. V is TRBV25-1 and J is TRBJ1-2; a possible D gene is TRBD1 (6 bases). This CDR3 contains 17 residues. Germline V lookup: CDR1 MGHDK, CDR2 SYGVNS. Trimming removed 1 base at V and 4 bases at J, with 19 bases between.

This chain joins TRBV20-1 and TRBJ2-3, with 7 bases identical to TRBD2. The CDR3 totals 13 residues. After removal of 6 bases from V and 2 bases from J, the junction contained 5 bases not matched to a gene. The germline V gene has CDR1 DFQATT and CDR2 SNEGSKA (reference sequence). CDR3 sequence: CSATSATTDTQYF. The CDR3 DNA sequence: TGCAGTGCCACTAGCGCGACCACAGATACGCAGTATTTT.